The 31 T cell receptor beta chains presented below share a single source sample, sequenced in a study of blood T cell repertoires in COVID-19. Generated by immunoSEQ multiplex PCR, the TCRdb table keeps only in-frame clones and is missing some. Counted here are about 270,000 clones, 88% occurring once; the ten biggest clones make up just under 1%. Sequences were obtained from PBMCs or T cells enriched from blood (not recorded which). All receptors derive from a woman aged 25 to 39 who had recovered from COVID-19.

The V gene is TRBV28, the J gene TRBJ2-1; 8 nucleotides match TRBD2. The V gene end was trimmed by 5 bases and the J gene end by 2 bases; junction bases not matched to a gene: 2. The CDR3 has 14 residues. Looked up from germline, CDR1 is MDHEN and CDR2 is SYDVKM. CDR3 protein: CASSLAGPYNEQFF. CDR3 DNA sequence: TGTGCCAGCAGTCTAGCGGGCCCCTACAATGAGCAGTTCTTC.

The rearrangement joins TRBV27 to TRBJ2-7, with 8 bases aligning to TRBD1. In germline, CDR1 is MNHEY, CDR2 SMNVEV (reference sequence). CDR3 size: 13 residues. V trimming: 6 bases; J trimming: 3 bases; junction bases outside the gene matches: 4. The CDR3 loop is CASRTTGVYEQYF. CDR3 in DNA: TGTGCCAGCAGAACGACAGGGGTCTACGAGCAGTACTTC.

This chain connects TRBV15 to TRBJ1-6; the match to TRBD1 covers 8 bases. Germline V gene sequence: CDR1 LNHNV, CDR2 YYDKDF (reference sequence). This CDR3 spans 12 amino acids. CDR3 residues: CASGGAGSPLHF. As DNA, the CDR3 is TGTGCTTCAGGGGGCGCGGGGTCACCCCTCCACTTT.

The chain is built from TRBV18 and TRBJ2-1; the match to TRBD1 covers 10 bases. The germline gives CDR1 KGHSH, CDR2 LQKENI. This CDR3 region has 16 residues. After removal of 0 bases from V and 3 bases from J, the junction contained 2 bases not matched to a gene. DNA of the CDR3: TGTGCCAGCTCACCACCAGGGACAGGGGACTACAATGAGCAGTTCTTC. Translation: CASSPPGTGDYNEQFF.

The chain employs TRBV27 and TRBJ2-3; 8 bases agree with TRBD2. From germline, CDR1 is MNHEY and CDR2 SMNVEV (reference sequence). After removal of 3 bases from V and 5 bases from J, the junction contained 7 bases not matched to a gene. There are 15 residues in the CDR3. The CDR3 sequence: CASSFRIAGQDTQYF. The CDR3 DNA reads TGTGCCAGCAGTTTTAGGATAGCGGGGCAAGATACGCAGTATTTT.

The chain links TRBV9 to TRBJ1-1; TRBD1 matches 8 bases. The CDR3 sequence is 11 residues long. Germline V CDR1 and CDR2: SGDLS, YYNGEE. With V trimmed by 3 bases and J by 10 bases, 2 bases remained unmatched. The CDR3 DNA sequence: TGTGCCAGCAGCGGACAGGGGAGAGCTTTCTTT. Translation gives CASSGQGRAFF.

The chain recombines TRBV19 with TRBJ2-1; 8 bases agree with TRBD1. The V gene end was trimmed by 5 bases and the J gene end by 5 bases; junction bases not matched to a gene: 8. The CDR3 totals 15 residues. Germline-derived CDR1 and CDR2 are LNHDA and SQIVND (reference sequence). The CDR3 sequence: CASSLRQGFNNEQFF. The CDR3 bases are TGTGCCAGTAGTCTACGACAGGGGTTTAACAATGAGCAGTTCTTC.

V usage is TRBV5-4 and J usage is TRBJ2-2, with TRBD2 matching 7 bases. Germline V gene sequence: CDR1 SGHNT, CDR2 YYREEE (reference sequence). CDR3 size: 16 residues. V dropped 1 base and J dropped 9; count of bases not matched to a gene: 12. The CDR3: CASSLKAGEFIRELFF. In nucleotides, the CDR3 is TGTGCCAGCAGCTTGAAGGCGGGAGAATTTATCCGGGAGCTGTTTTTT.

This chain joins TRBV11-3 and TRBJ1-4; 7 bases align to TRBD1. The V gene's germline CDR1 is SGHNT and CDR2 YENEEA. V lost 5 bases, J lost 6 bases, and 21 bases stayed unmatched. The length of the CDR3 is 19 residues. CDR3 sequence (DNA): TGTGCCAGCAGCACCCATCGGGACAGCGTCCTAGGCAGGGATGAAAAACTGTTTTTT. Its protein product is CASSTHRDSVLGRDEKLFF.

V usage is TRBV12-3 or TRBV12-4 and J usage is TRBJ2-7; D ambiguous. Deletions cut 3 bases from V and 2 bases from J, with 8 bases between. This CDR3 region has 13 residues. CDR3 loop: CASSLRLAYEQYF. The CDR3 DNA sequence: TGTGCCAGCAGTTTGAGGCTAGCCTACGAGCAGTACTTC.

The chain uses TRBV28 and TRBJ2-5, with D perhaps matching TRBD2 (6 bases). From germline, CDR1 is MDHEN and CDR2 SYDVKM. The V end was cut by 6 bases, the J end by 2 bases, with 16 bases between. The CDR3 is 15 residues long. CDR3 DNA: TGTGCCAGCAGCCGGCCGGCTAGCGTTCAAGAGACCCAGTACTTC. Its protein product is CASSRPASVQETQYF.

The V call is TRBV2, the J call TRBJ2-5, with D perhaps matching TRBD2 (5 bases). Germline CDR1 and CDR2: SNHLY and FYNNEI. This CDR3 is built from 14 residues. The V end was cut by 8 bases, the J end by 2 bases, with 15 bases between. The CDR3 protein is CASCRGSGQETQYF. CDR3 DNA: TGTGCCAGCTGCCGTGGGAGCGGTCAAGAGACCCAGTACTTC.

This sequence joins TRBV3-1 (or the pseudogene TRBV3-2) and TRBJ1-2; 12 bases line up with TRBD1. The J segment lost 8 bases and the V segment lost 3 bases, leaving 7 bases of the junction unmatched. The CDR3 spans 15 residues. The germline CDR1 and CDR2 sequences are LGHDT and YNNKEL (reference sequence). CDR3 region: CASSQLVGTGGGYTF. CDR3 DNA sequence: TGTGCCAGCAGCCAGTTGGTCGGGACAGGGGGCGGCTACACCTTC.

The chain joins TRBV7-3 to TRBJ1-1; unclear D gene. This CDR3 contains 13 residues. Germline V gene lookup returns CDR1 SGHTA and CDR2 FQGTGA. Trimming cost V 2 bases and J 10 bases, with 14 bases left between them. CDR3 region: CASSLGDIRGAFF. The CDR3 bases are TGTGCCAGCAGCTTAGGCGACATACGGGGAGCTTTCTTT.

The chain uses TRBV18 and TRBJ1-2, with TRBD1 as a possible D gene (5 bases). CDR1 is KGHSH, CDR2 LQKENI, per germline. The V end lost 2 bases, the J end lost 0 bases, and 22 bases lay between the germline ends. This CDR3 spans 19 amino acids. The CDR3 here is CASSPLTDILGKTNYGYTF. The CDR3, as DNA: TGTGCCAGCTCACCATTGACGGACATTCTGGGGAAAACTAACTATGGCTACACCTTC.

The J gene is TRBJ1-2, the V gene TRBV28, with 8 bases matching TRBD1. The germline CDR1 and CDR2 sequences are MDHEN and SYDVKM. J lost 5 bases, V lost 5 bases, and 10 bases had no gene match. The CDR3 has 15 residues. As DNA, the CDR3 is TGTGCCAGCAGTCTTACTGGGACAGGCTATTATGGCTACACCTTC. This codes for CASSLTGTGYYGYTF.

The chain joins TRBV27 to TRBJ2-7, with D maybe TRBD2 (5 bases). The CDR3 consists of 15 residues. The ends were cut back, 3 bases at V and 3 bases at J, with 15 bases in the middle. CDR1 is MNHEY and CDR2 is SMNVEV in the germline V gene (reference sequence). The DNA for the CDR3 is TGTGCCAGCAGTTTCGCCAGCCGGGCGGGCTACGAGCAGTACTTC. This gives the protein CASSFASRAGYEQYF.

Comments on this clone: The sample has other DNA sequences that encode this CDR3 too. This sequence joins TRBV7-9 and TRBJ2-2, with D hard to call. The germline V gene has CDR1 SEHNR and CDR2 FQNEAQ (reference sequence). With 5 bases removed from V and 6 bases from J, the gap between germline ends came to 7 bases. CDR3 length: 12 amino acids. Here the CDR3 DNA reads TGTGCCAGCAGCCTTTCGGCCGGGGAGCTGTTTTTT. This encodes CASSLSAGELFF.

Points on this clone: The DNA is omitted, as the CDR3 cannot be located on it reliably, and the CDR3 follows TCRdb's listing. This chain connects TRBV2 to TRBJ1-2. The length of the CDR3 is 16 amino acids, counting both ends. Per germline, CDR1 SNHLY and CDR2 FYNNEI. The CDR3 protein is CASSDFRGVLVHGYTF.

The chain carries TRBV27 and TRBJ2-1; 7 bases line up with TRBD2. V lost 2 bases, J lost 5 bases, and 3 bases stayed unmatched. The germline V gene encodes CDR1 MNHEY and CDR2 SMNVEV (reference sequence). The CDR3 runs 14 residues. The CDR3 DNA is TGTGCCAGCAGTTTAGCGGGGGACCACAATGAGCAGTTCTTC. It specifies CASSLAGDHNEQFF.

V is TRBV24-1 and J is TRBJ2-5, with 7 positions matching TRBD1. Germline values: CDR1 KGHDR, CDR2 SFDVKD. V was clipped by 10 bases and J by 4 bases; unmatched bases: 8. CDR3 size: 13 residues. As DNA, the CDR3 is TGTGCCACTGAAGGGGACAGCGGAGAGACCCAGTACTTC. Amino acid sequence: CATEGDSGETQYF.

The gene calls are TRBV19 and TRBJ2-1, with 7 bases matching TRBD2. With 5 bases clipped from V and 6 bases from J, the junction kept 7 bases outside the gene matches. This CDR3 spans 14 amino acids. Germline assignment: CDR1 LNHDA and CDR2 SQIVND (reference sequence). The CDR3 loop reads CASSPWTSGNEQFF. CDR3 DNA: TGTGCCAGTAGTCCTTGGACTAGTGGCAATGAGCAGTTCTTC.

V and J are TRBV15 and TRBJ2-7, with 11 bases identical to TRBD1. This CDR3 contains 17 residues. Losses at the gene ends were 5 bases for V and 3 bases for J; bases not matched to a gene: 12. Germline V lookup: CDR1 LNHNV, CDR2 YYDKDF (reference sequence). DNA for the CDR3: TGTGCCACCAGCCCGCGGACAGGGGGCGTGGGATTCTACGAGCAGTACTTC. It codes for CATSPRTGGVGFYEQYF. Full variable domain (missing parts from reference TRBV15 and TRBJ2-7): DAMVIQNPRYQVTQFGKPVTLSCSQTLNHNVMYWYQQKSSQAPKLLFHYYDKDFNNEADTPDNFQSRRPNTSFCFLDIRSPGLGDTAMYLCATSPRTGGVGFYEQYFGPGTRLTVT.

V is TRBV27 and J is TRBJ2-1; 14 nucleotides line up with TRBD2. The CDR3 has 18 residues. Germline V gene lookup returns CDR1 MNHEY and CDR2 SMNVEV (reference sequence). Unmatched junction bases numbered 11, after V lost 2 bases and J lost 8 bases. CDR3 amino acids: CASSLIGLAGGLAHEQFF. The CDR3 nucleotides read TGTGCCAGCAGTTTAATAGGACTAGCGGGAGGTCTGGCCCATGAGCAGTTCTTC.

The V call is TRBV19, the J call TRBJ2-4; unclear D gene. V was cut by 1 base and J by 8 bases, with 9 bases left in between. There are 13 residues in the CDR3. Looked up from germline, CDR1 is LNHDA and CDR2 is SQIVND (reference sequence). The CDR3 region has the DNA TGTGCCAGTAGTATAGCCGATAGAGACATTCAGTACTTC. Encoded protein: CASSIADRDIQYF.

The chain employs TRBV5-1 and TRBJ2-7; perhaps TRBD2 as D (5 bases). V was pared by 4 bases and J by 2 bases, with 10 bases between. The CDR3 is made up of 13 amino acids. The germline V gene has CDR1 SGHRS and CDR2 YFSETQ. The CDR3 reads CASSRTVTYEQYF. CDR3 DNA sequence: TGCGCCAGCAGCCGGACTGTCACCTACGAGCAGTACTTC.

The chain employs TRBV18 and TRBJ1-4; perhaps TRBD1 as D (5 bases). V was clipped by 6 bases and J by 6 bases, with 23 bases between them. The CDR3 contains 17 residues. The V gene's germline CDR1 is KGHSH and CDR2 LQKENI. CDR3 in DNA: TGTGCCAGCTCCATCTTACCGAGGACACTAACGCATGAAAAACTGTTTTTT. Encoded protein: CASSILPRTLTHEKLFF. The whole variable domain, filled in from reference TRBV18 and TRBJ1-4, reads NAGVMQNPRHLVRRRGQEARLRCSPMKGHSHVYWYRQLPEEGLKFMVYLQKENIIDESGMPKERFSAEFPKEGPSILRIQQVVRGDSAAYFCASSILPRTLTHEKLFFGSGTQLSVL.

The rearrangement uses TRBV11-2 and TRBJ1-1; 8 bases agree with TRBD1. Germline values: CDR1 SGHAT, CDR2 FQNNGV. Trimming at V came to 8 bases and at J to 0 bases, leaving 8 bases not matched to a gene. The CDR3 is made up of 15 amino acids. CDR3 sequence (DNA): TGTGCCAGCGGTAGACAGGGGCCTATGAACACTGAAGCTTTCTTT. Its translation: CASGRQGPMNTEAFF.

J is TRBJ2-2 and V is TRBV9, with a possible D match to TRBD1 (5 bases). Per the germline V gene, CDR1 is SGDLS and CDR2 is YYNGEE. CDR3 length: 16 amino acids. V lost 0 bases, J lost 5 bases, and 14 bases lay in between. The CDR3 DNA reads as TGTGCCAGCAGCGTAGTAGGGGTCGGATCTACCGGGGAGCTGTTTTTT. It yields the protein CASSVVGVGSTGELFF.

The genes are TRBV28 and TRBJ1-2, with D hard to call. V was clipped by 5 bases and J by 3 bases, with 13 bases between them. The germline V gene encodes CDR1 MDHEN and CDR2 SYDVKM. The length of the CDR3 is 14 residues. The chain's CDR3 is CASSRLISDYGYTF. The CDR3 nucleotides are TGTGCCAGCAGTCGACTTATATCGGACTATGGCTACACCTTC.

The V gene is TRBV7-2, the J gene TRBJ1-1, with D tentatively TRBD1 (5 bases). The ends were cut back, 3 bases at V and 1 base at J, with 9 bases in the middle. Germline lookup yields CDR1 SGHTA and CDR2 FQGNSA. The CDR3 is made up of 14 amino acids. Here the CDR3 reads CASSFRDRNTEAFF. The CDR3 DNA reads as TGTGCCAGCAGCTTTCGAGACAGGAACACTGAAGCTTTCTTT.